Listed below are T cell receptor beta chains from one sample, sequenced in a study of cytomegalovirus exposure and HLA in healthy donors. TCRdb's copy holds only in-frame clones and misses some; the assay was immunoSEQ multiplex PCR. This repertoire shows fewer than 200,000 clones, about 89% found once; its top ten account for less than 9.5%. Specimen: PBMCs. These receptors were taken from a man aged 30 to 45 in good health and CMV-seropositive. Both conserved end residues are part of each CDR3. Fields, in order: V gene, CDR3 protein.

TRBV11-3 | CASSLEQGLYHQETQYF
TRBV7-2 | CASSLRALPSTEAFF
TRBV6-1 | CASRGQGEDTQYF
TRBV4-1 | CASSRYYHGVPGDGYTF
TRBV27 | CASSFVGVTRREELFF
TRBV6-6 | CASSYSGEDNSPLHF
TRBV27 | CASSLKRGRARYGYTF
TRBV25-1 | CASSERVRTGELFF
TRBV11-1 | CASSRGTGADYGYTF
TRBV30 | CACGGQGSANEKLFF
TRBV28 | CASSLWGDEQYF
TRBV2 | CASSETAFSNQPQHF
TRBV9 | CASSVGYRPETQYF
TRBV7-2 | CASVGGLDNEQFF
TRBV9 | CASSVEVSSAYNEQFF
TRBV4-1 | CASSQEATGGNQPQHF
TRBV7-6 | CASSFGLGSSYEQYF
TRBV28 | CASSFDGGLAKNIQYF
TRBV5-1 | CASSETGFNTEAFF
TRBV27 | CASRSVQGLFGELFF
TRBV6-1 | CASSTRGAEQYF
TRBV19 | CASSKREGGNQPQHF